Following are 16 T cell receptor beta chains from one sample sequenced in a study of T cells in Graves' hyperthyroidism and ophthalmopathy. Amplified TCR beta CDR3 regions came from RNA transcripts. The HTBI primer set was used in a first-round RT-PCR of the TCR CDR3. TCRdb re-called the multiplex PCR reads with MiXCR, one entry per CDR3 protein. Of 490,000 or so distinct CDR3 sequences in the sample, just under 20% were seen once. Material for sequencing was blood. The source of these receptors is a man aged 40-49 years with Graves' ophthalmopathy.

J is TRBJ2-5 and V is TRBV19; 8 bases align to TRBD1. J gave up 4 bases and V 3 bases, and 13 bases lay outside the gene matches. Germline CDR1 reads LNHDA; CDR2 reads SQIVND (reference sequence). This CDR3 has 17 amino acids. The CDR3 spells CASSIGQGTGRLETQYF. The CDR3 DNA reads TGTGCCAGTAGTATCGGACAGGGTACAGGCAGGCTAGAGACCCAGTACTTC.

This clonotype was counted between two and nine times. V and J are TRBV9 and TRBJ1-2; the D gene is possibly TRBD1 (6 bases). In germline, CDR1 is SGDLS, CDR2 YYNGEE. CDR3 length equals 14 residues. Trimming left V 3 bases short and J 6 bases short, with 15 bases between. CDR3: CASSAQDRPNGYTF. As DNA, the CDR3 is TGTGCCAGCAGCGCCCAGGACAGACCTAATGGCTACACCTTC.

This clonotype has ten or more counts. The gene calls are TRBV11-3 and TRBJ2-1, with D maybe TRBD1 (5 bases). CDR3 size: 17 residues. Trimming removed 1 base from V and 0 bases from J, with 13 bases in between. Germline lookup yields CDR1 SGHNT and CDR2 YENEEA. The CDR3 loop reads CASSLGVGPSSYNEQFF. The CDR3 DNA reads TGTGCCAGCAGCTTAGGTGTGGGGCCGAGCTCCTACAATGAGCAGTTCTTC.

In this sample, this clonotype turned up a few times. The J gene is TRBJ2-2, the V gene TRBV18; no reliable D call. The germline V and J ends were trimmed by 0 bases and 0 bases, with 11 bases remaining between them. CDR1 is KGHSH, CDR2 LQKENI, per germline. The CDR3 spans 17 residues. Here the CDR3 DNA reads TGTGCCAGCTCACCACCGAATGCAAGGGCGAACACCGGGGAGCTGTTTTTT. It yields the protein CASSPPNARANTGELFF.

This clonotype was counted at least ten times. The J gene is TRBJ1-5, the V gene TRBV6-2 or TRBV6-3; 7 nucleotides align to TRBD1. Germline-derived CDR1 and CDR2 are MNHEY and SVGEGT. Unmatched junction bases numbered 15, after V lost 5 bases and J lost 2 bases. There are 18 residues in the CDR3. CDR3 in DNA: TGTGCCAGCAGTGCTCCGGGACAGAGGCTGTGGGGCAATCAGCCCCAGCATTTT. Protein product: CASSAPGQRLWGNQPQHF.

This chain connects TRBV7-2 to TRBJ2-2; possible D gene TRBD1, 6 bases. CDR3 length: 16 residues. V shed 3 bases and J shed 4 bases, with 15 bases lying between them. CDR1 and CDR2 (germline): SGHTA, FQGNSA. In DNA form, the CDR3 reads TGTGCCAGCAGCTTCGGGACCAGGGGCGGCACCGGGGAGCTGTTTTTT. This encodes CASSFGTRGGTGELFF.

A remark on this clonotype: One end of the junction fails to match germline, which may point to a read error. The chain employs TRBV18 and TRBJ2-1; D might be TRBD2 (5 bases). Looked up from germline, CDR1 is KGHSH and CDR2 is LQKENI. This CDR3 has 15 residues. The CDR3, as DNA: TGTGCCAGCTCACCACGGGCGGGCTCCTACAATGAGCAGCTCTTC. This sequence encodes CASSPRAGSYNEQLF.

This clonotype showed up many times. CDR3 residues: CASTPLTAGPDNEQFF. In DNA, the CDR3 is TGCGCCAGCACCCCACTGACTGCGGGACCGGACAATGAGCAGTTCTTC. This chain connects TRBV5-1 to TRBJ2-1, with a possible D match to TRBD2 (6 bases). Germline CDR1 SGHRS, CDR2 YFSETQ. V lost 6 bases and J 5 bases, leaving 21 bases between the germline ends. The CDR3 totals 16 residues.

In its sample, this clonotype was seen many times. V gene TRBV30 combines with J gene TRBJ1-2, with D unclear. CDR1 GTSNPN and CDR2 SVGIG come from the germline V gene (reference sequence). V lost 5 bases and J lost 4, with 11 bases in between. This CDR3 contains 12 residues. CDR3 in DNA: TGTGCCTGGTTCCGGCACGCCTATGGCTACACCTTC. It encodes CAWFRHAYGYTF.

This clonotype turned up a few times. The gene calls are TRBV19 and TRBJ2-5, with 8 bases lining up with TRBD1. There are 14 residues in the CDR3. CDR1 is LNHDA and CDR2 is SQIVND in the germline V gene (reference sequence). The ends lost 3 bases at V and 4 bases at J; junction bases unmatched: 4. CDR3 nucleotide sequence: TGTGCCAGTAGTATTTCAGGGGGCACAGAGACCCAGTACTTC. Translating gives CASSISGGTETQYF.

This clonotype was observed a few times. This rearrangement joins TRBV30 to TRBJ2-5; 15 nucleotides agree with TRBD2. Germline CDR1 is GTSNPN and CDR2 is SVGIG (reference sequence). The CDR3 loop spans 17 amino acids. V lost 8 bases and J lost 5; bases outside the gene matches: 15. CDR3 DNA sequence: TGTGCCCCTAGCGGACTAGCGGGAGGGGTAAAGAGGGAGACCCAGTACTTC. Amino acid sequence: CAPSGLAGGVKRETQYF.

This clonotype was observed at least ten times. This rearrangement joins TRBV3-1 to TRBJ1-5; D is possibly TRBD1 (5 bases). The CDR3 contains 13 residues. Germline values: CDR1 LGHDT, CDR2 YNNKEL (reference sequence). V was pared by 4 bases and J by 7 bases, with 11 bases between. The CDR3: CASSLGHEQPQHF. The CDR3 DNA sequence: TGTGCCAGCAGCCTTGGACATGAGCAGCCCCAGCATTTT.

This clonotype was found a few times. V is TRBV14 and J is TRBJ2-3, with D unresolved. The CDR3 spans 13 residues. Germline CDR1 SGHDN, CDR2 FVKESK. The V end lost 7 bases, the J end lost 6 bases, and 14 bases lay between the germline ends. CDR3 sequence (DNA): TGTGCCAGCAATGAGGAGTTCGGTGATACGCAGTATTTT. This sequence encodes CASNEEFGDTQYF.

For this clonotype: An end of the junction does not agree with germline; a read error may underlie this. The V call is TRBV15, the J call TRBJ1-5; no clear D gene. This CDR3 comprises 12 residues. Germline assignment: CDR1 LNHNV and CDR2 YYDKDF (reference sequence). The CDR3 loop is CATSRDGQPQHF. The CDR3 coding sequence is TGTGCCACCAGCAGAGACGGTCAGCCCCAGCATTTC. Full variable domain (outside the CDR3, taken from reference TRBV15 and TRBJ1-5): DAMVIQNPRYQVTQFGKPVTLSCSQTLNHNVMYWYQQKSSQAPKLLFHYYDKDFNNEADTPDNFQSRRPNTSFCFLDIRSPGLGDTAMYLCATSRDGQPQHFGDGTRLSIL.

This chain joins TRBV28 and TRBJ1-4; D is unresolved. V lost 7 bases, J lost 5 bases, and 17 bases lay in between. Germline V CDR1 and CDR2: MDHEN, SYDVKM. The CDR3 totals 15 residues. The chain's CDR3 is CASTPSGMGNEKLFF. Written as DNA, the CDR3 is TGTGCCAGCACCCCTTCTGGTATGGGGAATGAAAAACTGTTTTTT.

This clonotype was counted a few times. J is TRBJ2-1 and V is TRBV18; TRBD2 agrees at 10 bases. The V segment lost 1 base and the J segment 10 bases; nucleotides outside the gene matches: 7. Per germline, CDR1 KGHSH and CDR2 LQKENI. The CDR3 loop spans 15 amino acids. DNA of the CDR3: TGTGCCAGCTCACCACTCGCTAGCGGGAGTGGAGAGCAGTTCTTC. Translating gives CASSPLASGSGEQFF.